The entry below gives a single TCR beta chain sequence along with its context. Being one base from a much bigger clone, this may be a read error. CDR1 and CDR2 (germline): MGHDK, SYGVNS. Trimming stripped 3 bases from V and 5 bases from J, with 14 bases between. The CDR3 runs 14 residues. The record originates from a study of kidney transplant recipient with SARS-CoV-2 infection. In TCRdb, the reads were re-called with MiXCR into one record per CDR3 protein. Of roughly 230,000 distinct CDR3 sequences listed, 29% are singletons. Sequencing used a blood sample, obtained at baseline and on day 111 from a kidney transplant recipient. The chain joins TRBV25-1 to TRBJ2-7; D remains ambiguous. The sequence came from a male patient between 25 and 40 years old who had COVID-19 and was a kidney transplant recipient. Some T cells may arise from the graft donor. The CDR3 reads CASSELTHGDEQYF. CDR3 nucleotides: TGTGCCAGCAGTGAGCTTACCCATGGCGACGAGCAGTACTTC.